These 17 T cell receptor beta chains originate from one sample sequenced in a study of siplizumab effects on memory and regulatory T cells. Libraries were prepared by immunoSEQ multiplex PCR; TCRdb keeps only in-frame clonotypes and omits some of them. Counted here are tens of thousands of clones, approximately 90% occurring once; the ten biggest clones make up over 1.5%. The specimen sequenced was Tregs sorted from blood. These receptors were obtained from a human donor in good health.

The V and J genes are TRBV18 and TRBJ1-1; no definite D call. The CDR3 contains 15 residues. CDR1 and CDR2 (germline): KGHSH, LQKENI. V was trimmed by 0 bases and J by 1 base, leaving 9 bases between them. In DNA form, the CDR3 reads TGTGCCAGCTCACCACCGGCGATTCCGAACACTGAAGCTTTCTTT. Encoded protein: CASSPPAIPNTEAFF. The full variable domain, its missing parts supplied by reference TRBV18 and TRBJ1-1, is NAGVMQNPRHLVRRRGQEARLRCSPMKGHSHVYWYRQLPEEGLKFMVYLQKENIIDESGMPKERFSAEFPKEGPSILRIQQVVRGDSAAYFCASSPPAIPNTEAFFGQGTRLTVV.

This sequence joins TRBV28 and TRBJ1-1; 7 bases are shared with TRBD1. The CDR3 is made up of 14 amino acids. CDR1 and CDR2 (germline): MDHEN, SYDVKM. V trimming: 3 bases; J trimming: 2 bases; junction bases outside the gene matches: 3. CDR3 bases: TGTGCCAGCAGTTTCGACAGGGTCAACACTGAAGCTTTCTTT. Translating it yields CASSFDRVNTEAFF.

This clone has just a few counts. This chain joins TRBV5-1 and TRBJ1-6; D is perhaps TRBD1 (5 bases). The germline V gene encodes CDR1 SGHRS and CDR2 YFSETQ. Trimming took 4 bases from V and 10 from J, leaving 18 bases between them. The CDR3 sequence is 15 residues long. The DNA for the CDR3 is TGCGCCAGCAGCCACAAGGGAGGGGAAGGATCACCCCTCCACTTT. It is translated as CASSHKGGEGSPLHF.

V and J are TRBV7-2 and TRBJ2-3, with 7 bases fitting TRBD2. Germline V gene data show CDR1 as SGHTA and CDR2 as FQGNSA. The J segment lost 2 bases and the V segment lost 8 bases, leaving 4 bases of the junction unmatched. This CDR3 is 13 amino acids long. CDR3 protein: CASRLAVTDTQYF. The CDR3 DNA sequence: TGTGCCAGCCGGCTAGCGGTCACAGATACGCAGTATTTT.

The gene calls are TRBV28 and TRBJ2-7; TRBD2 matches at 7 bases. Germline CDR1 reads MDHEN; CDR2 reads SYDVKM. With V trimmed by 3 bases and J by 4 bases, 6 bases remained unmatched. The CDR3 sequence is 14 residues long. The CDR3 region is CASSFGGLVYEQYF. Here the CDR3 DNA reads TGTGCCAGCAGTTTCGGGGGGTTGGTGTACGAGCAGTACTTC.

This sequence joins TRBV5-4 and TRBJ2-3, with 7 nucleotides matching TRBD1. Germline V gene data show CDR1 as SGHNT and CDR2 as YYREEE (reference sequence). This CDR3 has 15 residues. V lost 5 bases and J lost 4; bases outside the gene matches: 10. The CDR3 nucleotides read TGTGCCAGCAGTTCTATTACAGGGGCCCCAGATACGCAGTATTTT. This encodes CASSSITGAPDTQYF.

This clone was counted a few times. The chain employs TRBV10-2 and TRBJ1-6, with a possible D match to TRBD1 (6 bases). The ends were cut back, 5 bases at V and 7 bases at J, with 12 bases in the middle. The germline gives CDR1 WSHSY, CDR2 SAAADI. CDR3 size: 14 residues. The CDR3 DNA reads TGCGCCAGCAGTACCCAGGGGACAAATTCACCCCTCCACTTT. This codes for CASSTQGTNSPLHF.

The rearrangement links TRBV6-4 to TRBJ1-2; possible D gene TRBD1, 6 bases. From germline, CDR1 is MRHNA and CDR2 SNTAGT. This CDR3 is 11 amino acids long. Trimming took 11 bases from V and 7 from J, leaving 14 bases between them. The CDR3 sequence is CAAGERGGYTF. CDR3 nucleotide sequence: TGTGCCGCAGGGGAGAGGGGTGGCTACACCTTC.

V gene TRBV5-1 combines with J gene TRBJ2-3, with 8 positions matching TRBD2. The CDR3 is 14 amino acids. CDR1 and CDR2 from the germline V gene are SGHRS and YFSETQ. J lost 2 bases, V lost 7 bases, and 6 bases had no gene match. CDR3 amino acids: CASGAGAITDTQYF. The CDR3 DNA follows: TGCGCCAGCGGAGCGGGGGCCATCACAGATACGCAGTATTTT.

CDR3 loop: CSVAGSYEQYF. The CDR3 region has the DNA TGCAGTGTGGCCGGCTCCTACGAGCAGTACTTC. The chain links TRBV20-1 to TRBJ2-7; D is unclear. Germline V gene lookup returns CDR1 DFQATT and CDR2 SNEGSKA (reference sequence). This CDR3 is 11 amino acids long. V was cut by 7 bases and J by 0 bases, with 7 bases left in between.

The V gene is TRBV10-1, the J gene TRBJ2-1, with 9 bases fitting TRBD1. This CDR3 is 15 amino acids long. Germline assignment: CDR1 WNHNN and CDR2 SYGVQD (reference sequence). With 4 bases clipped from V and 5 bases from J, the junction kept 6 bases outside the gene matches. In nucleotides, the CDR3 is TGCGCCAGCAGTGGGTTGGACAGGGGCAACAATGAGCAGTTCTTC. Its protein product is CASSGLDRGNNEQFF.

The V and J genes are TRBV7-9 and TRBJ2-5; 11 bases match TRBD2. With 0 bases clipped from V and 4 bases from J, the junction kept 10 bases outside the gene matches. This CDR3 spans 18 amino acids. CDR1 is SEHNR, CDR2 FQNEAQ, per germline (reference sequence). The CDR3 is CASSLAATSGGWGETQYF. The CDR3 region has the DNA TGTGCCAGCAGCTTAGCCGCCACTAGCGGGGGTTGGGGAGAGACCCAGTACTTC.

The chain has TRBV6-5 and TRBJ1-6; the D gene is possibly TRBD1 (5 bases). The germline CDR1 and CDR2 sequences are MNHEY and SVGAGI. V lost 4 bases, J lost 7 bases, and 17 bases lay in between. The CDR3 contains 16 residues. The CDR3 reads CASSSPRGGDNSPLHF. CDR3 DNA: TGTGCCAGCAGTTCCCCCCGGGGAGGGGACAATTCACCCCTCCACTTT.

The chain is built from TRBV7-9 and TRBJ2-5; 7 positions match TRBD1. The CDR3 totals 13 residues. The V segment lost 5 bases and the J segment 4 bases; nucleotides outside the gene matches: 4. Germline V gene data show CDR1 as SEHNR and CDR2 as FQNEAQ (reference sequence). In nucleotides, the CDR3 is TGTGCCAGCAGCCACCGACAGGGAGAGACCCAGTACTTC. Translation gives CASSHRQGETQYF.

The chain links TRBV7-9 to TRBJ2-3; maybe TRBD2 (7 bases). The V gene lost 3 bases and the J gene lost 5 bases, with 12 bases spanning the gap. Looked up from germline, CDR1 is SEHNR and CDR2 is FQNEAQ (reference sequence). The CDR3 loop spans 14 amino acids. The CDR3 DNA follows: TGTGCCAGCAGCTTGCCTAGGGGGGGAGATACGCAGTATTTT. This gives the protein CASSLPRGGDTQYF.

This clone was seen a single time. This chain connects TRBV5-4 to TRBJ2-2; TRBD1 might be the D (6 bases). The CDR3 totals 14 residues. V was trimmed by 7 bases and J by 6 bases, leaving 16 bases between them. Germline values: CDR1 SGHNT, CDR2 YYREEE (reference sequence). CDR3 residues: CASRDTTTPGELFF. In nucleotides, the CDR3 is TGTGCCAGCCGGGACACGACCACCCCCGGGGAGCTGTTTTTT.

CDR3: CASSLRGATNEKLFF. As DNA, the CDR3 is TGTGCCAGCAGCTTGAGGGGAGCAACTAATGAAAAACTGTTTTTT. The J gene is TRBJ1-4, the V gene TRBV7-9; the D gene is possibly TRBD1 (5 bases). CDR1 SEHNR and CDR2 FQNEAQ come from the germline V gene (reference sequence). This CDR3 has 15 residues. The germline V and J ends were trimmed by 3 bases and 0 bases, with 8 bases remaining between them.